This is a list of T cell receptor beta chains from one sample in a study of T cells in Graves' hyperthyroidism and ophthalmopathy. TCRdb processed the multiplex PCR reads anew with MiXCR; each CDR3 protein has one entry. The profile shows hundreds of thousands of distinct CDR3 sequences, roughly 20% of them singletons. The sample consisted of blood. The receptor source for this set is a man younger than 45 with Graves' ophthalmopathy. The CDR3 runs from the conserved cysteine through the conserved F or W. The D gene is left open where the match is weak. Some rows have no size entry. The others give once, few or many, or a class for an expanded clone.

cdr3_aa: CATSPRDINSNQPQHF
cdr3_nt: TGTGCCACCAGTCCCCGGGACATTAATAGCAATCAGCCCCAGCATTTT
clone_size: few
d_call: NA
j_call: TRBJ1-5
v_call: TRBV15

cdr3_aa: CASSLRDRISWNTEAFF
cdr3_nt: TGTGCCAGCAGTCTCCGGGACAGAATAAGTTGGAACACTGAAGCTTTCTTT
clone_size: many
d_call: TRBD1
j_call: TRBJ1-1
v_call: TRBV28

cdr3_aa: CASSTRQGFNEQYF
cdr3_nt: TGTGCCAGCAGTACACGACAGGGATTTAACGAGCAGTACTTC
clone_size: NA
d_call: TRBD1
j_call: TRBJ2-7
v_call: TRBV28

cdr3_aa: CASSPGTIRTDTQYF
cdr3_nt: TGTGCCAGCAGCCCCGGGACTATAAGGACAGATACGCAGTATTTT
clone_size: NA
d_call: TRBD2
j_call: TRBJ2-3
v_call: TRBV6-1

cdr3_aa: CAWSVVGQFQETQYF
cdr3_nt: TGTGCCTGGAGTGTAGTAGGTCAGTTTCAAGAGACCCAGTACTTC
clone_size: many
d_call: NA
j_call: TRBJ2-5
v_call: TRBV30

cdr3_aa: CASSRGDRGKPTNGYTF
cdr3_nt: TGCGCCAGCAGCCGCGGGGACAGGGGAAAGCCTACCAATGGCTACACCTTC
clone_size: many
d_call: TRBD1
j_call: TRBJ1-2
v_call: TRBV5-1

cdr3_aa: CASSLSGYEQFF
cdr3_nt: TGTGCCAGCAGTTTATCGGGTTATGAGCAGTTCTTC
clone_size: many
d_call: NA
j_call: TRBJ2-1
v_call: TRBV28

cdr3_aa: CASSLGTGAEAFF
cdr3_nt: TGTGCCAGCAGTTTGGGGACAGGGGCTGAAGCTTTCTTT
clone_size: NA
d_call: TRBD1
j_call: TRBJ1-1
v_call: TRBV27

cdr3_aa: CAISREQIYTF
cdr3_nt: TGTGCCATTTCGCGGGAACAGATTTACACCTTC
clone_size: many
d_call: NA
j_call: TRBJ1-2
v_call: TRBV24-1

cdr3_aa: CASSFSGGNQPQHF
cdr3_nt: TGTGCCAGCAGTTTCTCGGGGGGTAATCAGCCCCAGCATTTT
clone_size: many
d_call: NA
j_call: TRBJ1-5
v_call: TRBV12-3/TRBV12-4

cdr3_aa: CASSLVQAREQYF
cdr3_nt: TGTGCCAGCAGCTTAGTGCAGGCGAGGGAGCAGTACTTC
clone_size: NA
d_call: NA
j_call: TRBJ2-7
v_call: TRBV7-9

cdr3_aa: CASRGQGGIYGYTF
cdr3_nt: TGTGCCAGCAGAGGACAGGGTGGTATTTATGGCTACACCTTC
clone_size: NA
d_call: TRBD1
j_call: TRBJ1-2
v_call: TRBV28

cdr3_aa: CASSPRGTGGWQPQHF
cdr3_nt: TGTGCCAGCAGCCCTCGAGGGACAGGGGGATGGCAGCCCCAGCATTTT
clone_size: NA
d_call: TRBD1
j_call: TRBJ1-5
v_call: TRBV6-1

cdr3_aa: CASSLPGTAYYEQYF
cdr3_nt: TGTGCCAGCAGCCTCCCCGGGACAGCCTACTACGAGCAGTACTTC
clone_size: few
d_call: TRBD1
j_call: TRBJ2-7
v_call: TRBV3-1

cdr3_aa: CASSDVFVRTGVGQPQHF
cdr3_nt: TGTGCCAGCAGTGATGTCTTTGTTCGGACAGGGGTCGGCCAGCCCCAGCATTTT
clone_size: many
d_call: TRBD1
j_call: TRBJ1-5
v_call: TRBV6-1

cdr3_aa: CASSRGFSGQETQYF
cdr3_nt: TGTGCCAGCTCCCGGGGATTTAGCGGGCAAGAGACCCAGTACTTC
clone_size: NA
d_call: TRBD2
j_call: TRBJ2-5
v_call: TRBV19

cdr3_aa: CASSRGPSSGEQYF
cdr3_nt: TGTGCCAGCAGCCGTGGGCCCTCCTCGGGCGAGCAGTACTTC
clone_size: many
d_call: NA
j_call: TRBJ2-7
v_call: TRBV28

cdr3_aa: CASSSPWESSASYEQFF
cdr3_nt: TGTGCCAGCAGCTCCCCCTGGGAGTCTAGCGCAAGTTATGAGCAGTTCTTC
clone_size: NA
d_call: NA
j_call: TRBJ2-1
v_call: TRBV7-2

cdr3_aa: CASSLRQGSADEQYF
cdr3_nt: TGTGCCAGCAGCTTAAGACAGGGGTCGGCCGACGAGCAGTACTTC
clone_size: NA
d_call: TRBD1
j_call: TRBJ2-7
v_call: TRBV7-9

cdr3_aa: CASSLRQNEKLFF
cdr3_nt: TGTGCCAGCAGTCTTAGACAGAATGAAAAACTGTTTTTT
clone_size: NA
d_call: NA
j_call: TRBJ1-4
v_call: TRBV12-3/TRBV12-4

cdr3_aa: CASRPPLAGRGDEQFF
cdr3_nt: TGTGCCAGCAGACCCCCACTAGCGGGAAGAGGCGATGAGCAGTTCTTC
clone_size: NA
d_call: TRBD2
j_call: TRBJ2-1
v_call: TRBV3-1

cdr3_aa: CASAPGQSSTGELFF
cdr3_nt: TGTGCCAGTGCTCCGGGACAGTCGAGCACCGGGGAGCTGTTTTTT
clone_size: few
d_call: TRBD1
j_call: TRBJ2-2
v_call: TRBV19

cdr3_aa: CASSSIGSTEAFF
cdr3_nt: TGTGCCAGCAGCTCCATCGGGAGCACTGAAGCTTTCTTT
clone_size: NA
d_call: NA
j_call: TRBJ1-1
v_call: TRBV5-6

cdr3_aa: CALPQGSMGTGELFF
cdr3_nt: TGTGCCTTACCTCAGGGAAGCATGGGCACCGGGGAGCTGTTTTTT
clone_size: few
d_call: NA
j_call: TRBJ2-2
v_call: TRBV30

cdr3_aa: CASSAGTSGRTDTQYF
cdr3_nt: TGTGCCAGCAGCGCCGGGACTAGCGGGAGGACAGATACGCAGTATTTT
clone_size: NA
d_call: TRBD2
j_call: TRBJ2-3
v_call: TRBV9

cdr3_aa: CASRHQTGLGTDTQYF
cdr3_nt: TGTGCCAGCAGACACCAGACAGGGCTTGGCACAGATACGCAGTATTTT
clone_size: many
d_call: TRBD1
j_call: TRBJ2-3
v_call: TRBV5-6

cdr3_aa: CASSFGTGGSYEQYF
cdr3_nt: TGTGCCAGCAGTTTTGGGACGGGAGGGTCCTACGAGCAGTACTTC
clone_size: many
d_call: TRBD2
j_call: TRBJ2-7
v_call: TRBV12-3/TRBV12-4

cdr3_aa: CASRNSHEAFF
cdr3_nt: TGTGCCAGCAGGAACAGCCATGAAGCTTTCTTT
clone_size: NA
d_call: NA
j_call: TRBJ1-1
v_call: TRBV6-2/TRBV6-3

cdr3_aa: CASSLEGHTDTQYF
cdr3_nt: TGCGCCAGCAGCTTGGAGGGACACACAGATACGCAGTATTTT
clone_size: many
d_call: NA
j_call: TRBJ2-3
v_call: TRBV5-1

cdr3_aa: CSARGTNQETQYF
cdr3_nt: TGCAGTGCTAGAGGGACTAACCAAGAGACCCAGTACTTC
clone_size: few
d_call: NA
j_call: TRBJ2-5
v_call: TRBV20-1

cdr3_aa: CASSYLPGQGIPNYGYTF
cdr3_nt: TGTGCCAGCAGTTACCTTCCGGGACAGGGAATTCCTAACTATGGCTACACCTTC
clone_size: many
d_call: TRBD1
j_call: TRBJ1-2
v_call: TRBV6-6

cdr3_aa: CASNPGPAQFF
cdr3_nt: TGTGCCAGCAACCCCGGGCCGGCGCAGTTCTTC
clone_size: few
d_call: NA
j_call: TRBJ2-1
v_call: TRBV7-9

cdr3_aa: CASSVAGVSYNEQFF
cdr3_nt: TGTGCCAGCAGCGTAGCCGGGGTCTCCTACAATGAGCAGTTCTTC
clone_size: NA
d_call: NA
j_call: TRBJ2-1
v_call: TRBV9

cdr3_aa: CAGSPTSDSGEQYF
cdr3_nt: TGTGCCGGTAGCCCGACTAGTGACTCGGGCGAGCAGTACTTC
clone_size: NA
d_call: NA
j_call: TRBJ2-7
v_call: TRBV19

cdr3_aa: CASSDVGAGHTDTQYF
cdr3_nt: TGTGCCAGCAGCGACGTAGGAGCGGGGCACACAGATACGCAGTATTTT
clone_size: NA
d_call: TRBD2
j_call: TRBJ2-3
v_call: TRBV7-2

cdr3_aa: CASSLSSLTKRGSWSNEQFF
cdr3_nt: TGCGCCAGCAGCCTATCCTCCCTGACAAAAAGGGGGTCCTGGTCTAATGAGCAGTTCTTC
clone_size: NA
d_call: NA
j_call: TRBJ2-1
v_call: TRBV5-1

cdr3_aa: CASSEEWSGYSNQPQHF
cdr3_nt: TGTGCCAGCAGTGAAGAATGGTCCGGATATAGCAATCAGCCCCAGCATTTT
clone_size: few
d_call: NA
j_call: TRBJ1-5
v_call: TRBV6-1

cdr3_aa: CASSSLDGLNDEQYF
cdr3_nt: TGTGCCAGCAGCTCACTCGACGGGCTCAACGACGAGCAGTACTTC
clone_size: many
d_call: NA
j_call: TRBJ2-7
v_call: TRBV11-1

cdr3_aa: CASSPNRGTRSSYEQYF
cdr3_nt: TGTGCCAGCTCACCAAACAGGGGTACAAGGAGCTCCTACGAGCAGTACTTC
clone_size: NA
d_call: TRBD1
j_call: TRBJ2-7
v_call: TRBV11-1

cdr3_aa: CATSPRGTTSNEQFF
cdr3_nt: TGTGCCACCAGTCCTAGGGGGACTACTTCCAATGAGCAGTTCTTC
clone_size: NA
d_call: NA
j_call: TRBJ2-1
v_call: TRBV24-1

cdr3_aa: CASSPSDMQTQYF
cdr3_nt: TGTGCCAGCTCACCGTCTGACATGCAGACCCAGTACTTC
clone_size: many
d_call: NA
j_call: TRBJ2-5
v_call: TRBV18

cdr3_aa: CASSLFAYGYTF
cdr3_nt: TGTGCCAGCAGTTTGTTTGCCTATGGCTACACCTTC
clone_size: NA
d_call: NA
j_call: TRBJ1-2
v_call: TRBV12-3/TRBV12-4

cdr3_aa: CASRPGQGWTEAFF
cdr3_nt: TGTGCCAGCAGACCAGGACAGGGGTGGACTGAAGCTTTCTTT
clone_size: few
d_call: TRBD1
j_call: TRBJ1-1
v_call: TRBV5-5

cdr3_aa: CSVATSGTDEQYF
cdr3_nt: TGCAGTGTTGCGACTAGCGGGACCGACGAGCAGTACTTC
clone_size: NA
d_call: TRBD2
j_call: TRBJ2-7
v_call: TRBV20-1

cdr3_aa: CASSITSRNEQFF
cdr3_nt: TGTGCCAGCAGCATCACGAGCCGCAATGAGCAGTTCTTC
clone_size: NA
d_call: NA
j_call: TRBJ2-1
v_call: TRBV7-2

cdr3_aa: CSARDSRLGTDTQYF
cdr3_nt: TGCAGTGCTAGAGATTCAAGATTGGGAACAGATACGCAGTATTTT
clone_size: NA
d_call: NA
j_call: TRBJ2-3
v_call: TRBV20-1

cdr3_aa: CASSPPVGNEQFF
cdr3_nt: TGTGCCAGCAGCCCCCCCGTGGGCAATGAGCAGTTCTTC
clone_size: many
d_call: NA
j_call: TRBJ2-1
v_call: TRBV7-9

cdr3_aa: CASSPPGLRNTGELFF
cdr3_nt: TGTGCCAGCAGCCCCCCGGGACTCCGAAACACCGGGGAGCTGTTTTTT
clone_size: NA
d_call: NA
j_call: TRBJ2-2
v_call: TRBV13

cdr3_aa: CASSEAVPGLADYNEQFF
cdr3_nt: TGTGCCAGCAGTGAAGCGGTCCCGGGACTAGCGGACTACAATGAGCAGTTCTTC
clone_size: NA
d_call: TRBD2
j_call: TRBJ2-1
v_call: TRBV2

cdr3_aa: CAWSVYKGAGGPYNEQFF
cdr3_nt: TGTGCCTGGAGTGTATATAAGGGAGCGGGAGGACCCTACAATGAGCAGTTCTTC
clone_size: NA
d_call: TRBD2
j_call: TRBJ2-1
v_call: TRBV30

cdr3_aa: CSAKDQGIGELFF
cdr3_nt: TGCAGTGCCAAAGACCAGGGGATAGGGGAGCTGTTTTTT
clone_size: NA
d_call: NA
j_call: TRBJ2-2
v_call: TRBV20-1

cdr3_aa: CASSGGGNIQYF
cdr3_nt: TGTGCCAGTAGCGGGGGGGGAAACATTCAGTACTTC
clone_size: few
d_call: TRBD2
j_call: TRBJ2-4
v_call: TRBV25-1

cdr3_aa: CASSLVSGADYGYTF
cdr3_nt: TGTGCCAGCAGCTTAGTCAGCGGGGCGGACTATGGCTACACCTTC
clone_size: NA
d_call: NA
j_call: TRBJ1-2
v_call: TRBV7-9

cdr3_aa: CSAKSQGGDNEQFF
cdr3_nt: TGCAGTGCTAAGTCACAGGGTGGCGACAATGAGCAGTTCTTC
clone_size: NA
d_call: NA
j_call: TRBJ2-1
v_call: TRBV20-1